The sequence of this T cell receptor beta chain was determined in a study of OX40 agonist ivuxolimab in advanced cancers. Study as a whole: An agonistic anti-OX40 (CD134) antibody, ivuxolimab, was used to treat the patients. Study outcomes and limitations: Nonresponders, in some cases, also had low normalized T-cell clonal expansion. Which antigen the expanded peripheral T cells recognized is unknown.

The CDR3 length is 15 residues. Germline V lookup: CDR1 SNHLY, CDR2 FYNNEI. As to this clone: Antigen: not known.

Sequenced by immunoSEQ multiplex PCR; TCRdb stores in-frame clones only, minus some. In the table there are roughly 13,000 clones, approximately 93% of which are singletons. This material consisted of CD4+ or CD8+ T cells sorted from blood, taken in a trial of the OX40 agonist ivuxolimab. The genes are TRBV2 and TRBJ2-5; 7 bases map to TRBD1. The J call may be in error: the DNA end matches TRBJ2-7 better. The receptor was derived from an adult with an advanced solid tumor such as melanoma, head and neck, liver or kidney cancer. The CDR3 here is CASSPIGTDLYEQYF. CDR3 DNA: TGTGCCAGCTCCCCTATCGGGACAGACCTGTACGAGCAGTACTTC.